The rows below give T cell receptor beta chains drawn from one sample of a study. This table comes from immunoSEQ multiplex PCR, and its TCRdb copy is limited to in-frame clones, with some not included. The sample has 55,000 to 70,000 clones; about 93% are singletons. Sequencing was performed on PBMCs. These receptors all stem from a middle-aged man with rheumatoid arthritis. CDR3s include the opening cysteine and the closing phenylalanine or tryptophan. D genes are given only for firm matches. The size field is filled for only some rows; it gives once, few, many or a size class.

clone_size | j_call | v_call | d_call | cdr3_nt | cdr3_aa
NA | TRBJ2-7 | TRBV6-2/TRBV6-3 | TRBD1 | TGTGCCAGCAGTGCCCGGGACAGGGTAGCCTACGAGCAGTACTTC | CASSARDRVAYEQYF
once | TRBJ2-5 | TRBV2 | TRBD2 | TGTGCCAGCTCTGGGGCTAGCGGGAGAGAGACCCAGTACTTC | CASSGASGRETQYF
few | TRBJ1-5 | TRBV5-4 | NA | TGTGCCACCCAACCGGAGGTGGCAGAGGATCAGCCCCAGCATTTT | CATQPEVAEDQPQHF
NA | TRBJ2-5 | TRBV6-1 | NA | TGTGCCAGCAGTGACAGGGGACCTGTCCAAGAGACCCAGTACTTC | CASSDRGPVQETQYF
NA | TRBJ1-6 | TRBV18 | NA | TGTGCCAGCTCACCAGGGAATTCACCCCTCCACTTT | CASSPGNSPLHF
NA | TRBJ2-5 | TRBV6-2/TRBV6-3 | NA | TGTGCCAGCAGTTTCCCTCGTCCGGGAGAAGTCCAAGAGACCCAGTACTTC | CASSFPRPGEVQETQYF
NA | TRBJ2-5 | TRBV3-1/TRBV3-2 | NA | TGTGCCAGCAGCCAAGGAGGGCTAGCCGGGGGCAGGCAAGAGACCCAGTACTTC | CASSQGGLAGGRQETQYF
NA | TRBJ2-1 | TRBV28 | TRBD1 | TGTGCCAGCAGTTTCCTCGGACAGGGGGTGTGGAATGAGCAGTTCTTC | CASSFLGQGVWNEQFF
NA | TRBJ2-7 | TRBV18 | NA | TGTGCCAGCTCACCCGGGGTCTCCTACGAGCAGTACTTC | CASSPGVSYEQYF
NA | TRBJ1-1 | TRBV9 | NA | TGTGCCAGCAGCTTCTTAGAGAACACTGAAGCTTTCTTT | CASSFLENTEAFF
NA | TRBJ2-5 | TRBV6-5 | TRBD1 | TGTGCCAGCAGGGGACAGGGCGTAATAGGGACCCAGTACTTC | CASRGQGVIGTQYF
NA | TRBJ2-2 | TRBV27 | NA | TGTGCCAGCAGCCCACAGGACACCGGGGAGCTGTTTTTT | CASSPQDTGELFF
NA | TRBJ2-5 | TRBV23-1 | NA | TGCGCCAGCAGTCATGACGTTGCGGGGGAGACCCAGTACTTC | CASSHDVAGETQYF
NA | TRBJ2-7 | TRBV5-1 | NA | TGCGCCAGCAGCCTGACCCAAGGTGCCTACGAGCAGTACTTC | CASSLTQGAYEQYF
NA | TRBJ2-2 | TRBV7-3 | TRBD1 | TGTGCCAGCAGCTTAGGGACAGTTAAGACCGGGGAGCTGTTTTTT | CASSLGTVKTGELFF
once | TRBJ1-1 | TRBV18 | NA | TGTGCCAGCTCATCCGTGGGAGGGGAAACTTTCTTT | CASSSVGGETFF
NA | TRBJ1-6 | TRBV20-1 | NA | TGCAGTGCTAACGAGGATTCACCCCTCCACTTT | CSANEDSPLHF
NA | TRBJ1-1 | TRBV5-1 | TRBD1 | TGCGCCAGCAGCTTAATCACAGGGGGGACCACTGAAGCTTTCTTT | CASSLITGGTTEAFF
once | TRBJ2-2 | TRBV28 | TRBD1 | TGTGCCAGCAGTACGACCGGGCCAGGGGGAACCGGGGAGCTGTTTTTT | CASSTTGPGGTGELFF
NA | TRBJ2-1 | TRBV9 | NA | TGTGCCAGCAGCGTTAAAGGCGGGACAGAGCAGTTCTTC | CASSVKGGTEQFF
NA | TRBJ1-4 | TRBV4-2 | NA | TGTGCCAGCAGCCAAGGAGATTCCCGGCAGGGTTTAGATGAAAAACTGTTTTTT | CASSQGDSRQGLDEKLFF
NA | TRBJ1-5 | TRBV7-9 | NA | TGTGCCAGCAGCGGCCCCGGGGACTACAATCAGCCCCAGCATTTT | CASSGPGDYNQPQHF
NA | TRBJ1-3 | TRBV2 | NA | TGTGCCAGCAGGACAGGACTCTCTGGAAACACCATATATTTT | CASRTGLSGNTIYF
NA | TRBJ1-2 | TRBV11-2 | NA | TGTGCCAGCAGCTTTGGTGGCACCATCTATGGCTACACCTTC | CASSFGGTIYGYTF
few | TRBJ2-5 | TRBV7-2 | NA | TGTGCCAGCGGAGACTACAACAGGGAAGAGACCCAGTACTTC | CASGDYNREETQYF
NA | TRBJ2-2 | TRBV15 | NA | TGTGCCACCAGCAGATCCCGCGCCGGGACTAACACCGGGGAGCTGTTTTTT | CATSRSRAGTNTGELFF
NA | TRBJ1-1 | TRBV3-1/TRBV3-2 | NA | TGTGCCAGCAGTCGGGTCCGGGGGACTGAAGCTTTCTTT | CASSRVRGTEAFF
NA | TRBJ2-1 | TRBV9 | NA | TGTGCCAGCAGCGCTGGGAGTACGAAGAGGTTAAATGAGCAGTTCTTC | CASSAGSTKRLNEQFF
NA | TRBJ2-1 | TRBV7-7 | NA | TGTGCTAGCAGCCCTTGGAGTAGCGGCTACGACAATGAGCAGTTCTTC | CASSPWSSGYDNEQFF
NA | TRBJ1-1 | TRBV6-5 | NA | TGTGCCAGCAGTCTCGAGGGAGGGACTGAAGCTTTCTTT | CASSLEGGTEAFF
few | TRBJ2-7 | TRBV7-2 | TRBD2 | TGTGCCAGCAGCTTAGCCGGGAGGACGGTCTACGAGCAGTACTTC | CASSLAGRTVYEQYF
NA | TRBJ2-3 | TRBV30 | NA | TGTGCCTGGAGTGTGGGAACCACAGATACGCAGTATTTT | CAWSVGTTDTQYF
once | TRBJ2-1 | TRBV2 | TRBD1 | TGTGCCAGCAGCGTCGACAGGGGTTTCTACAATGAGCAGTTCTTC | CASSVDRGFYNEQFF
NA | TRBJ2-1 | TRBV5-4 | NA | TGTGCCAGCAGCTTGGTCAGCAATGAGCAGTTCTTC | CASSLVSNEQFF
NA | TRBJ1-6 | TRBV6-1 | NA | TGTGCCAGCAGTGAAGCCTTATCACCCCTCCACTTT | CASSEALSPLHF
NA | TRBJ2-3 | TRBV7-2 | NA | TGTGCCAGCAGCCTCGGGACTCCTAGCACAGATACGCAGTATTTT | CASSLGTPSTDTQYF
NA | TRBJ1-1 | TRBV25-1 | NA | TGTGCCAGCAGTGAACTGGGGGCGGCTGAAGCTTTCTTT | CASSELGAAEAFF
NA | TRBJ1-2 | TRBV15 | NA | TGTGCCACCAGCAGAGATTCCCATAACGGCTACACCTTC | CATSRDSHNGYTF
NA | TRBJ2-3 | TRBV4-3 | NA | TGCGCCAGCAGCCAAGATCACCCGTCCACAGATACGCAGTATTTT | CASSQDHPSTDTQYF
NA | TRBJ2-2 | TRBV19 | NA | TGTGCCAGTAGTATTCCCTCGGGGGCTAACACCGGGGAGCTGTTTTTT | CASSIPSGANTGELFF
NA | TRBJ1-4 | TRBV10-3 | TRBD1 | TGTGCCATCGGACAGGCTGCAACTAATGAAAAACTGTTTTTT | CAIGQAATNEKLFF
NA | TRBJ2-5 | TRBV18 | NA | TGTGCCAGCTCACCACCAGGGTCCACAGAGACCCAGTACTTC | CASSPPGSTETQYF
NA | TRBJ1-2 | TRBV5-1 | NA | TGCGCCAGCAGCCCGGACGGCTCCTATGGCTACACCTTC | CASSPDGSYGYTF
NA | TRBJ1-5 | TRBV19 | NA | TGTGCCAGTAGTATTGGGGGATACCTAGGCAATCAGCCCCAGCATTTT | CASSIGGYLGNQPQHF
once | TRBJ2-3 | TRBV7-2 | NA | TGTGCCAGCAGCCCAGACGGGGTATTAGGAGATACGCAGTATTTT | CASSPDGVLGDTQYF